The T cell receptor (beta chain) under discussion was sequenced for a study of cytomegalovirus exposure and HLA in healthy donors. General study points: As was reported, the HLA-A and HLA-B alleles of most subjects were accurately predicted from TCR beta sequences. In a later analysis, several top co-occurrence clusters appeared linked to parvovirus B19, influenza, CMV and Epstein-Barr virus. Upon later analysis, HLA-associated TCR beta chains proved more clonally expanded than other, equally common chains. Another analysis was done later, and it associated 16,951 TCR beta sequences with HLA alleles at 0.05 false discovery rate.

The PCR contained 60 Vbeta and 13 Jbeta primers. Profiled with immunoSEQ multiplex PCR; TCRdb holds only in-frame clones, not every one. Of roughly 180,000 clones in the sample, approximately 72% were seen once. CDR3 length: 11 amino acids. CDR1 and CDR2 (germline): SQVTM, ANQGSEA. Trimming stripped 0 bases from V and 5 bases from J, with 4 bases between. On this clone itself: Antigen: not known.

The chain recombines TRBV29-1 with TRBJ1-1, with no clear D. The sequenced sample consisted of PBMCs. The TCR sequence derives from a female donor in good health and CMV-seronegative. CDR3 DNA: TGCAGCGTTGAAGATCCAACTGAAGCTTTCTTT. It yields the protein CSVEDPTEAFF. The full variable domain, rest sourced from reference TRBV29-1 and TRBJ1-1, is SAVISQKPSRDICQRGTSLTIQCQVDSQVTMMFWYRQQPGQSLTLIATANQGSEATYESGFVIDKFPISRPNLTFSTLTVSNMSPEDSSIYLCSVEDPTEAFFGQGTRLTVV.